A selection of T cell receptor beta chains follows, all from one sample in a study of identical twins. MiXCR, run by TCRdb on the 5' RACE reads, gives a single entry per CDR3 protein. The table lists 300,000 to 400,000 distinct CDR3 sequences, over 9% of them singletons. This same sample was also part of a study on yellow fever vaccine responses in identical twins.

The sequencing input was CD8+ T cells sorted from blood. These receptors were collected from a woman aged 18-35 years in good health. CDR3s include the opening cysteine and the closing phenylalanine or tryptophan. Fields, in order: J gene, V gene, D gene, CDR3 protein. The D gene is left open where the match is weak.

j_call: TRBJ1-6
v_call: TRBV12-3/TRBV12-4
d_call: NA
cdr3_aa: CASSTQAHNSPLHF

j_call: TRBJ2-1
v_call: TRBV5-1
d_call: TRBD2
cdr3_aa: CASSLGLAGKFSYNEQFF

j_call: TRBJ2-3
v_call: TRBV15
d_call: NA
cdr3_aa: CATSRVGFTDTQYF

j_call: TRBJ2-7
v_call: TRBV7-9
d_call: TRBD2
cdr3_aa: CASRPPGGTFGGEQYF

j_call: TRBJ2-7
v_call: TRBV19
d_call: NA
cdr3_aa: CASSIGDTTYEQYF

j_call: TRBJ2-3
v_call: TRBV7-6
d_call: TRBD1
cdr3_aa: CASSQRTGESTDTQYF

j_call: TRBJ2-3
v_call: TRBV4-1
d_call: TRBD1
cdr3_aa: CASSRGTGVTDTQYF

j_call: TRBJ2-1
v_call: TRBV5-1
d_call: TRBD2
cdr3_aa: CASSLPPGLAGAEQFF

j_call: TRBJ2-3
v_call: TRBV7-9
d_call: TRBD2
cdr3_aa: CASTGGGRVTQYF

j_call: TRBJ2-1
v_call: TRBV28
d_call: TRBD1
cdr3_aa: CASSIGTAEQFF

j_call: TRBJ2-2
v_call: TRBV11-1
d_call: TRBD1
cdr3_aa: CASSSEAVGQGALNTGELFF

j_call: TRBJ2-1
v_call: TRBV24-1
d_call: NA
cdr3_aa: CATSDPPVYNEQFF

j_call: TRBJ2-7
v_call: TRBV12-5
d_call: TRBD2
cdr3_aa: CASGSTQAGASYEQYF

j_call: TRBJ2-7
v_call: TRBV28
d_call: TRBD1
cdr3_aa: CASSPPDRGGRQYF

j_call: TRBJ2-5
v_call: TRBV7-7
d_call: TRBD2
cdr3_aa: CASSLGPGGVGETQYF

j_call: TRBJ2-1
v_call: TRBV7-8
d_call: NA
cdr3_aa: CASSLAGRSMTYNEQFF

j_call: TRBJ2-5
v_call: TRBV20-1
d_call: NA
cdr3_aa: CSASWGPSIETQYF

j_call: TRBJ2-1
v_call: TRBV15
d_call: NA
cdr3_aa: CATTPGQGFNEQFF

j_call: TRBJ2-5
v_call: TRBV24-1
d_call: TRBD2
cdr3_aa: CATSGSAGGQETQYF